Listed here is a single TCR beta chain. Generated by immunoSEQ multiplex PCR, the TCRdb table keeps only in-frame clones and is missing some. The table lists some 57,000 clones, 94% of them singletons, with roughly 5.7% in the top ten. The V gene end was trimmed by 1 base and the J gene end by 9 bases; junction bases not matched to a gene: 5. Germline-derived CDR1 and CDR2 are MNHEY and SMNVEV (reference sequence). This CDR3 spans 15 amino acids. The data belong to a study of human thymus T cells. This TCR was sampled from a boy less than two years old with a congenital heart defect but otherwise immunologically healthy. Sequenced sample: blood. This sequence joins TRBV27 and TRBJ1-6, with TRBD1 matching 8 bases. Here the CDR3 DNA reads TGTGCCAGCAGTTTATTAGACAGGGGTGGTTCACCCCTCCACTTT. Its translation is CASSLLDRGGSPLHF.